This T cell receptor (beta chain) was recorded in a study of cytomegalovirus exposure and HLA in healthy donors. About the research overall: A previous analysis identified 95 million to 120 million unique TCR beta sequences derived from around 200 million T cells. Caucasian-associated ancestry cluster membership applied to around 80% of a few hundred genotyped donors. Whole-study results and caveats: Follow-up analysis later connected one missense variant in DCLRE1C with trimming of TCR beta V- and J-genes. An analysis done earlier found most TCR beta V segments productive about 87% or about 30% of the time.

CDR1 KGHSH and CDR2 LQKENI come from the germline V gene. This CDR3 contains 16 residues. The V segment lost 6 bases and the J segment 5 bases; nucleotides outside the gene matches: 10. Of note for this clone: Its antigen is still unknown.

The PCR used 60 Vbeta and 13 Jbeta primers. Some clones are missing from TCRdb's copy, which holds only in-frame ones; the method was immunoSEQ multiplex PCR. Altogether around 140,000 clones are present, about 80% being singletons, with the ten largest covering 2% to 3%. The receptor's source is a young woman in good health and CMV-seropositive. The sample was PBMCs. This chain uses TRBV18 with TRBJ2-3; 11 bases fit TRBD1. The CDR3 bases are TGTGCCAGCTCGTCAGGACAGGGGGCGGAGGGAGATACGCAGTATTTT. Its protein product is CASSSGQGAEGDTQYF.